The sequence of this T cell receptor beta chain was determined in a study of radiation and T cells in renal cell carcinoma. Produced via immunoSEQ multiplex PCR; TCRdb's table is partial and in-frame only. The sample lists 50,000 to 65,000 clones, 60% to 85% occurring once. Germline V gene data show CDR1 as SGHAT and CDR2 as FQNNGV. The CDR3 sequence is 17 residues long. The V end lost 6 bases, the J end lost 2 bases, and 22 bases lay between the germline ends. The time point here: blood 4 weeks post-SBRT, at nephrectomy. Indicated treatment: 15 Gy SBRT to primary tumor, nephrectomy 4 weeks later. Nephrectomy followed 15 Gy stereotactic body radiation by 4 weeks. The tumor was a clear cell renal cell carcinoma.

The TCR comes from a man aged 55 to 70 with renal cell carcinoma. This sequence joins TRBV11-2 and TRBJ2-5, with D perhaps matching TRBD1 or TRBD2 (7 bases each). The sample was blood, taken from a patient whose treatment included radiotherapy and nephrectomy. The CDR3 DNA is TGTGCCAGCAGAGCCCAGGGGGGGTGGACAGCTCAAGAGACCCAGTACTTC. Encoded protein: CASRAQGGWTAQETQYF.